This record concerns one TCR beta chain sequence. The antigen is unknown. Using immunoSEQ multiplex PCR, the repertoire was profiled, and TCRdb retains in-frame clones only, with some absent. The sample consists of 94,000 or so clones, about 85% of them appearing once. This specimen belongs to a study of OX40 agonist ivuxolimab in advanced cancers. Study background: Partial responses occurred in Three dose-escalation patients, one with hepatocellular carcinoma and two with cutaneous melanoma. Study-level results: Antigens targeted by the expanded peripheral T cells were not determined. Mean expanded clone counts were higher in CD8+ than CD4+ T cells.

Germline loops: CDR1 MNHEY, CDR2 SMNVEV (reference sequence). This CDR3 has 15 residues. Germline trimming cut 8 bases from V and 1 base from J; bases unmatched to any gene: 8. Sample: CD4+ or CD8+ T cells sorted from blood, taken in a trial of the OX40 agonist ivuxolimab. The chain recombines TRBV27 with TRBJ2-3; 8 bases map to TRBD2. This TCR came from an adult with an advanced solid tumor such as melanoma, head and neck, liver or kidney cancer. The CDR3 DNA reads as TGTGCCAGCGTAGGTGTTAGCGGGGGCACAGATACGCAGTATTTT. The encoded protein is CASVGVSGGTDTQYF.